This passage covers 9 T cell receptor beta chains from one sample sequenced in a study of T cell responses to AZD1222 COVID-19 vaccine. The assay was immunoSEQ multiplex PCR, and TCRdb's table has in-frame clones only and misses some. The table records about 150,000 clones, 89% of them present only once. The sequences come from peripheral blood, collected on day 0 of AZD1222 vaccination. The receptors here all came from an adult in good health.

The chain employs TRBV6-2 or TRBV6-3 and TRBJ2-2, with 11 bases matching TRBD1. This CDR3 spans 17 amino acids. CDR1 and CDR2 (germline): MNHEY, SVGEGT. V trimming: 2 bases; J trimming: 5 bases; junction bases outside the gene matches: 7. The CDR3 bases are TGTGCCAGCAGTTACCGATCCGGGACAGGGGGTACCGGGGAGCTGTTTTTT. This translates into CASSYRSGTGGTGELFF.

V usage is TRBV19 and J usage is TRBJ1-1; 10 bases fit TRBD1. V gave up 5 bases and J gave up 2 bases; unmatched junction bases: 8. The CDR3 has 16 amino acids. The germline gives CDR1 LNHDA, CDR2 SQIVND (reference sequence). For the CDR3, the DNA is TGTGCCAGTAGTTTAAGACAGGGGGCTCTAAACACTGAAGCTTTCTTT. Translated: CASSLRQGALNTEAFF.

The CDR3 is CASSGTSGRAFLNNEQFF. Here the CDR3 DNA reads TGTGCCAGCTCAGGGACTAGCGGGAGGGCCTTTCTGAACAATGAGCAGTTCTTC. The chain links TRBV18 to TRBJ2-1; 16 positions match TRBD2. This CDR3 is built from 18 residues. Trimming cost V 5 bases and J 5 bases; bases outside gene matches: 9. In germline, CDR1 is KGHSH, CDR2 LQKENI.

The V call is TRBV18, the J call TRBJ2-5; D ambiguous. Trimming cost V 5 bases and J 3 bases, with 10 bases left between them. The CDR3 spans 13 residues. Germline V CDR1 and CDR2: KGHSH, LQKENI. In DNA form, the CDR3 reads TGTGCCAGCTCAACAAACCTAAAAGAGACCCAGTACTTC. Protein sequence: CASSTNLKETQYF.

CDR3 DNA sequence: TGTGCCAGCAGCCAGGGAAACACAGATACGCAGTATTTT. Translation gives CASSQGNTDTQYF. The gene calls are TRBV2 and TRBJ2-3; TRBD1 might be the D (5 bases). Germline V gives CDR1 SNHLY, CDR2 FYNNEI. The CDR3 loop spans 13 amino acids. V gave up 6 bases and J gave up 2 bases, with 9 bases separating them.

For this clone: Other DNA sequences in this sample translate to the same CDR3. The chain has TRBV5-1 and TRBJ1-1, with 8 bases aligning to TRBD1. V dropped 3 bases and J dropped 3; count of bases not matched to a gene: 4. The germline CDR1 and CDR2 sequences are SGHRS and YFSETQ. The CDR3 runs 14 residues. This CDR3 is CASSSTGADTEAFF. Here the CDR3 DNA reads TGCGCCAGCAGCTCGACAGGGGCGGACACTGAAGCTTTCTTT.

This CDR3 is CASSPGLPSYNEQFF. CDR3 sequence (DNA): TGTGCCAGCAGTCCCGGACTACCCTCCTACAATGAGCAGTTCTTC. The chain recombines TRBV27 with TRBJ2-1, with a tentative D call TRBD2 (6 bases). Germline loops: CDR1 MNHEY, CDR2 SMNVEV (reference sequence). The CDR3 has 15 residues. With 5 bases removed from V and 0 bases from J, the gap between germline ends came to 11 bases.

The chain joins TRBV2 to TRBJ2-3; possibly TRBD1 for D (6 bases). CDR3 length: 15 residues. Trimming cost V 5 bases and J 5 bases, with 17 bases left between them. Germline V gene sequence: CDR1 SNHLY, CDR2 FYNNEI. The CDR3 DNA reads TGTGCCAGCAGTCAGGGACACCCAGAGAGAGATACGCAGTATTTT. This encodes CASSQGHPERDTQYF.

The chain carries TRBV18 and TRBJ1-4, with D unclear. V was cut by 1 base and J by 0 bases, with 15 bases left in between. This CDR3 spans 18 amino acids. Germline loops: CDR1 KGHSH, CDR2 LQKENI. The CDR3 DNA sequence: TGTGCCAGCTCACCACTCTCTAGTAAAACGACAACTAATGAAAAACTGTTTTTT. This gives the protein CASSPLSSKTTTNEKLFF.